The 28 T cell receptor beta chains reported below all come from one sample, sequenced in a study of blood T cell repertoires in COVID-19. Sequenced by immunoSEQ multiplex PCR; TCRdb stores in-frame clones only, minus some. The sample includes over 50,000 clones, roughly 80% seen only once; the top ten take about 4%. The sequencing input was PBMCs or T cells enriched from blood (not recorded which). The origin of the receptors is a middle-aged woman with acute COVID-19.

The V gene is TRBV12-5, the J gene TRBJ2-1, with 8 bases matching TRBD2. The CDR3 contains 12 residues. Germline lookup yields CDR1 LGHNT and CDR2 FRNRAP. J gave up 13 bases and V 2 bases, and 4 bases lay outside the gene matches. The CDR3 here is CASGLSGLDQFF. The CDR3 region has the DNA TGTGCTAGTGGTTTGTCGGGACTAGATCAGTTCTTC.

The chain's CDR3 is CASSLGFGQGNYGYTF. The CDR3 DNA follows: TGTGCCAGCAGCTTAGGGTTTGGTCAGGGGAACTATGGCTACACCTTC. The V call is TRBV11-2, the J call TRBJ1-2, with D possibly being TRBD1 (6 bases). CDR1 is SGHAT and CDR2 is FQNNGV in the germline V gene. The ends were cut back, 1 base at V and 2 bases at J, with 14 bases in the middle. The CDR3 totals 16 residues.

In its sample, this clone was seen a few times. The V call is TRBV5-1, the J call TRBJ2-7; 9 nucleotides match TRBD2. This CDR3 has 16 amino acids. The germline gives CDR1 SGHRS, CDR2 YFSETQ. Unmatched junction bases numbered 12, after V lost 4 bases and J lost 4 bases. The DNA for the CDR3 is TGCGCCAGCAGCCCGGGGGGGGCTAGCGGGACTTACGAGCAGTACTTC. Translating gives CASSPGGASGTYEQYF.

The chain has TRBV2 and TRBJ1-2, with D perhaps TRBD1 (6 bases). Per the germline V gene, CDR1 is SNHLY and CDR2 is FYNNEI. The germline V and J ends were trimmed by 8 bases and 3 bases, with 16 bases remaining between them. This CDR3 comprises 14 residues. The CDR3 region has the DNA TGTGCCAGCGGTCGTAGGAGGACAGACTATGGCTACACCTTC. It encodes CASGRRRTDYGYTF.

V gene TRBV19 combines with J gene TRBJ2-1, with a weak D call TRBD2 (5 bases). The V gene's germline CDR1 is LNHDA and CDR2 SQIVND (reference sequence). Trimming shortened V by 7 bases and J by 0 bases, and 13 bases separated the two germline ends. The CDR3 is made up of 15 amino acids. The CDR3: CASNSGGSSYNEQFF. CDR3 sequence (DNA): TGTGCCAGTAACAGCGGCGGTAGCTCCTACAATGAGCAGTTCTTC. Full variable domain (missing parts from reference TRBV19 and TRBJ2-1): DGGITQSPKYLFRKEGQNVTLSCEQNLNHDAMYWYRQDPGQGLRLIYYSQIVNDFQKGDIAEGYSVSREKKESFPLTVTSAQKNPTAFYLCASNSGGSSYNEQFFGPGTRLTVL.

This clone occurred a few times. The rearrangement uses TRBV7-8 and TRBJ2-2; possible D gene TRBD1, 6 bases. Per the germline V gene, CDR1 is SGHVS and CDR2 is FQNEAQ. The CDR3 covers 15 residues. V was trimmed by 1 base and J by 6 bases, leaving 12 bases between them. CDR3: CASSLVSGAAGELFF. The CDR3 region has the DNA TGTGCCAGCAGCTTAGTATCAGGGGCGGCCGGGGAGCTGTTTTTT. Looking up the rest from reference TRBV7-8 and TRBJ2-2 gives the full variable domain: GAGVSQSPRYKVAKRGQDVALRCDPISGHVSLFWYQQALGQGPEFLTYFQNEAQLDKSGLPSDRFFAERPEGSVSTLKIQRTQQEDSAVYLCASSLVSGAAGELFFGEGSRLTVL.

The chain links TRBV7-9 to TRBJ2-2; 7 bases fit TRBD1. J lost 6 bases, V lost 5 bases, and 9 bases had no gene match. Looked up from germline, CDR1 is SEHNR and CDR2 is FQNEAQ (reference sequence). The length of the CDR3 is 15 residues. The chain's CDR3 is CASSPRQGGAGELFF. For the CDR3, the DNA is TGTGCCAGCAGCCCTCGACAGGGCGGTGCCGGGGAGCTGTTTTTT.

The chain has TRBV11-2 and TRBJ2-7; 8 bases match TRBD2. Trimming took 6 bases from V and 2 from J; bases not matched to a gene: 9. The CDR3 runs 15 residues. CDR1 and CDR2 from the germline V gene are SGHAT and FQNNGV. CDR3 sequence (DNA): TGTGCCAGCAGAGATAGGACTAGCCAGGCCTACGAGCAGTACGTC. This gives the protein CASRDRTSQAYEQYV.

The chain recombines TRBV19 with TRBJ2-1, with 8 bases matching TRBD1. V lost 3 bases, J lost 10 bases, and 17 bases stayed unmatched. This CDR3 region has 17 residues. Germline V CDR1 and CDR2: LNHDA, SQIVND (reference sequence). The CDR3 sequence: CASSIVGQGQPKREQFF. The CDR3 region has the DNA TGTGCCAGTAGTATCGTCGGACAGGGACAACCTAAACGGGAGCAGTTCTTC.

The chain has TRBV23-1 and TRBJ1-4, with 11 bases matching TRBD1. TRBV23-1 is an ORF; its function is uncertain. With V trimmed by 4 bases and J by 9 bases, 7 bases remained unmatched. The CDR3 sequence is 15 residues long. Here the CDR3 reads CASSRTGQGVQKLFF. The CDR3 nucleotides are TGCGCCAGCAGTCGCACGGGACAGGGGGTCCAAAAACTGTTTTTT.

This sequence joins TRBV24-1 and TRBJ2-2, with D possibly matching TRBD2 (6 bases). Germline V CDR1 and CDR2: KGHDR, SFDVKD. Deletions cut 3 bases from V and 2 bases from J, with 12 bases between. This CDR3 has 16 amino acids. CDR3: CATSDTGEPNTGELFF. The CDR3 bases are TGTGCCACCAGTGATACGGGGGAACCAAACACCGGGGAGCTGTTTTTT.

This chain uses TRBV6-5 with TRBJ2-5, with 11 bases that match TRBD2. Germline CDR1 MNHEY, CDR2 SVGAGI. The CDR3 spans 15 residues. Trimming removed 4 bases from V and 5 bases from J; junction bases left unmatched: 6. The CDR3 loop reads CASSLLAGGLETQYF. In DNA form, the CDR3 reads TGTGCCAGCAGTTTGTTAGCGGGGGGGCTCGAGACCCAGTACTTC.

The J gene is TRBJ2-3, the V gene TRBV24-1; D is possibly TRBD2 (6 bases). With 0 bases removed from V and 1 base from J, the gap between germline ends came to 10 bases. Germline CDR1 reads KGHDR; CDR2 reads SFDVKD. This CDR3 comprises 16 residues. The CDR3 DNA reads as TGTGCCACCAGTGATTTGGGGGCGGGGCGCACAGATACGCAGTATTTT. It is translated as CATSDLGAGRTDTQYF.

The CDR3 protein is CASSEFPPQPQHF. CDR3 in DNA: TGTGCCAGCAGTGAATTCCCCCCACAGCCCCAGCATTTT. The chain couples TRBV2 to TRBJ1-5; D gene ambiguous. Germline V lookup: CDR1 SNHLY, CDR2 FYNNEI. Trimming removed 2 bases at V and 7 bases at J, with 9 bases between. The CDR3 has 13 amino acids.

This rearrangement joins TRBV2 to TRBJ1-2; weak D call: TRBD1 (5 bases). V was pared by 6 bases and J by 2 bases, with 10 bases between. The CDR3 totals 13 residues. CDR1 SNHLY and CDR2 FYNNEI come from the germline V gene. Here the CDR3 DNA reads TGTGCCAGCAGCCTCGGGGGGAACTATGGCTACACCTTC. Translation gives CASSLGGNYGYTF.

This sequence joins TRBV18 and TRBJ1-1; 8 positions match TRBD1. With 3 bases clipped from V and 4 bases from J, the junction kept 13 bases outside the gene matches. Germline CDR1 KGHSH, CDR2 LQKENI. This CDR3 contains 17 residues. The CDR3 DNA sequence: TGTGCCAGCTCACCCCGGGACAGGCCCACACAGGGCACTGAAGCTTTCTTT. Amino acids: CASSPRDRPTQGTEAFF.

The V call is TRBV7-9, the J call TRBJ2-2, with TRBD2 matching 8 bases. The ends lost 8 bases at V and 13 bases at J; junction bases unmatched: 18. The CDR3 is 15 residues long. CDR1 SEHNR and CDR2 FQNEAQ come from the germline V gene (reference sequence). CDR3 nucleotides: TGTGCCAGCCGACCTGGGGCGGGAGGAACAAAGTTGCTGTTTTTT. This gives the protein CASRPGAGGTKLLFF.

The V gene is TRBV7-8, the J gene TRBJ1-1, with D uncertain. The CDR3 length is 13 residues. The germline V and J ends were trimmed by 2 bases and 6 bases, with 10 bases remaining between them. Per the germline V gene, CDR1 is SGHVS and CDR2 is FQNEAQ. The CDR3 protein is CASSLKPVSEAFF. CDR3 sequence (DNA): TGTGCCAGCAGCTTAAAGCCCGTATCTGAAGCTTTCTTT.

This chain joins TRBV29-1 and TRBJ2-2; TRBD1 might be the D (6 bases). This CDR3 contains 12 residues. V was pared by 7 bases and J by 1 base, with 7 bases between. Germline-derived CDR1 and CDR2 are SQVTM and ANQGSEA. CDR3 amino acids: CSADRNTGELFF. CDR3 nucleotide sequence: TGCAGCGCGGACAGGAACACCGGGGAGCTGTTTTTT.

Remarks on this clone: Additional DNA sequences in this sample encode the identical CDR3. The chain is built from TRBV7-9 and TRBJ2-7; TRBD1 matches at 8 bases. V shed 1 base and J 4 bases; nucleotides not matched to a gene: 0. The V gene's germline CDR1 is SEHNR and CDR2 FQNEAQ (reference sequence). The CDR3 contains 13 residues. CDR3 DNA sequence: TGTGCCAGCAGCTTAGGGACAGGGTACGAGCAGTACTTC. As protein: CASSLGTGYEQYF.

The rearrangement links TRBV10-1 to TRBJ1-1; D is ambiguous. The CDR3 contains 13 residues. Germline loops: CDR1 WNHNN, CDR2 SYGVQD (reference sequence). Trimming shortened V by 10 bases and J by 3 bases, and 15 bases separated the two germline ends. This CDR3 reads CATSEGVDTEAFF. The CDR3 DNA is TGCGCCACCTCCGAGGGCGTGGACACTGAAGCTTTCTTT.

The chain carries TRBV21-1 and TRBJ2-7; TRBD2, the D gene given by the table, was not confirmed from the DNA. TRBV21-1 is a documented pseudogene. This CDR3 comprises 15 residues. CDR3 loop: CASSNGGGRRKEQYV. The CDR3 DNA follows: TGTGCCAGCAGCAACGGGGGAGGCCGACGAAAGGAGCAGTACGTC.

This chain links TRBV24-1 with TRBJ2-1; possible D gene TRBD2, 6 bases. The CDR3 consists of 15 residues. Germline CDR1 and CDR2: KGHDR and SFDVKD. The V and J ends lost 0 bases and 1 base respectively, with 6 bases between them. The CDR3, as DNA: TGTGCCACCAGTGATTTGGGGGGGTCCTACAATGAGCAGTTCTTC. Encoded protein: CATSDLGGSYNEQFF.

The chain recombines TRBV7-3 with TRBJ2-5, with TRBD2 identical over 8 bases. Looked up from germline, CDR1 is SGHTA and CDR2 is FQGTGA. The ends lost 6 bases at V and 2 bases at J; junction bases unmatched: 5. This CDR3 contains 14 residues. The CDR3 region has the DNA TGTGCCAGCAGTGCTAGCGGGTCACAAGAGACCCAGTACTTC. Translated: CASSASGSQETQYF.

The genes are TRBV28 and TRBJ2-3, with D possibly TRBD2 on 6 matching bases. The V end lost 5 bases, the J end lost 5 bases, and 17 bases lay between the germline ends. CDR1 and CDR2 from the germline V gene are MDHEN and SYDVKM. This CDR3 has 15 amino acids. CDR3 in DNA: TGTGCCAGCAGTCCCGGGGGTTCCTTGGGAGATACGCAGTATTTT. This translates into CASSPGGSLGDTQYF.

The chain is built from TRBV6-2 or TRBV6-3 and TRBJ1-2, with TRBD1 as a possible D gene (6 bases). The CDR3 spans 14 residues. Trimming shortened V by 2 bases and J by 2 bases, and 9 bases separated the two germline ends. CDR1 and CDR2 (germline): MNHEY, SVGEGT. The CDR3: CASSYLGQNYGYTF. CDR3 sequence (DNA): TGTGCCAGCAGTTACCTAGGACAGAACTATGGCTACACCTTC.

This clone has only a few counts. V gene TRBV6-1 combines with J gene TRBJ2-7, with 10 bases identical to TRBD1. The CDR3 totals 14 residues. Germline V CDR1 and CDR2: MNHNS, SASEGT. After removal of 3 bases from V and 3 bases from J, the junction contained 2 bases not matched to a gene. CDR3 sequence (DNA): TGTGCCAGCAGTGAGCGGACAGGGGGCTACGAGCAGTACGTC. Amino acids: CASSERTGGYEQYV.

The J gene is TRBJ1-1, the V gene TRBV2, with 7 nucleotides matching TRBD1. The germline V gene has CDR1 SNHLY and CDR2 FYNNEI. This CDR3 has 13 amino acids. V shed 6 bases, J shed 6 bases, and the junction held 7 bases outside the gene matches. CDR3 nucleotides: TGTGCCAGCAGCTTGACAGGGATAGCTGAAGCTTTCTTT. As protein: CASSLTGIAEAFF.